The sequence of this T cell receptor (beta chain) was determined in a study of Ad26.COV2.S vaccination and SARS-CoV-2 variants. TCRdb's copy holds only in-frame clones and misses some; the assay was immunoSEQ multiplex PCR. Altogether about 350,000 clones are present, around 83% being singletons, with the ten largest covering 3% to 4%. In its sample, this clone was seen once. As for treatment: 15 to 20 received Ad26.COV2.S at low or high dose, single or two shots; 5 received placebo; per-sample allocation not given. Sampling was done on day 63 after the first vaccine or placebo injection. Whoever gave the sample was an adult aged 18-55 years in Boston. Germline-derived CDR1 and CDR2 are MNHEY and SMNVEV (reference sequence). The ends lost 5 bases at V and 4 bases at J; junction bases unmatched: 13. This CDR3 has 17 residues.

This TCR derives from a person aged 18-60 years who received the Ad26.COV2.S COVID-19 vaccine or a placebo. This chain links TRBV27 with TRBJ2-1; TRBD1 aligns across 8 bases. The sample here was peripheral blood, taken in a trial of Ad26.COV2.S vaccine versus placebo. CDR3 sequence (DNA): TGTGCCAGCAGTCTAAGGGCCCGACAGGGGCTTTACAATGAGCAGTTCTTC. It specifies CASSLRARQGLYNEQFF.